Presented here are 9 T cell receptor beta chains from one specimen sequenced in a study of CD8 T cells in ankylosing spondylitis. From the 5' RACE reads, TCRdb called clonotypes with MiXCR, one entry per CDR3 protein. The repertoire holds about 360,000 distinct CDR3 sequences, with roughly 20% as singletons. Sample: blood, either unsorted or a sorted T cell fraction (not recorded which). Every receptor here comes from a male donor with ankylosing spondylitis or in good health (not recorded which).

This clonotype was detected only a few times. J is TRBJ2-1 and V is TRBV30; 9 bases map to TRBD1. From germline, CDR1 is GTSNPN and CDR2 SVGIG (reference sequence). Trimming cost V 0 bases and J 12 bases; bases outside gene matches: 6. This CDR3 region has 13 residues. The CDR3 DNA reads TGTGCCTGGAGTGTCGAGACAGGGGGTCGGCAGTTCTTC. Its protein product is CAWSVETGGRQFF. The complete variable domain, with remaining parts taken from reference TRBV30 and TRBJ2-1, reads SQTIHQWPATLVQPVGSPLSLECTVEGTSNPNLYWYRQAAGRGLQLLFYSVGIGQISSEVPQNLSASRPQDRQFILSSKKLLLSDSGFYLCAWSVETGGRQFFGPGTRLTVL.

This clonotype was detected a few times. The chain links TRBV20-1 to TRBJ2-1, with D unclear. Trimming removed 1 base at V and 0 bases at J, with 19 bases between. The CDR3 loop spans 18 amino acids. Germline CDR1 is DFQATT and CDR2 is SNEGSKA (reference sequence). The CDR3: CSARGPVVRSSSYNEQFF. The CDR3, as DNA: TGCAGTGCTAGAGGCCCCGTAGTGAGATCCAGCTCCTACAATGAGCAGTTCTTC.

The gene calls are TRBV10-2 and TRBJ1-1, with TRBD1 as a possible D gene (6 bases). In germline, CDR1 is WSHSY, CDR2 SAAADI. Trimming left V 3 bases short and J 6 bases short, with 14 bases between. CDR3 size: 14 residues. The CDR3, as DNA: TGCGCCAGCAGTGAAACAGGGAGTTTGTCTGAAGCTTTCTTT. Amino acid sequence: CASSETGSLSEAFF.

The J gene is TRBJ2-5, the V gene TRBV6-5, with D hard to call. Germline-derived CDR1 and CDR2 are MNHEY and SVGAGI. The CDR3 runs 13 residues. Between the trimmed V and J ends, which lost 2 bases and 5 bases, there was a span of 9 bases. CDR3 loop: CASSYVRWETQYF. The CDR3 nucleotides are TGTGCCAGCAGTTACGTGAGGTGGGAGACCCAGTACTTC.

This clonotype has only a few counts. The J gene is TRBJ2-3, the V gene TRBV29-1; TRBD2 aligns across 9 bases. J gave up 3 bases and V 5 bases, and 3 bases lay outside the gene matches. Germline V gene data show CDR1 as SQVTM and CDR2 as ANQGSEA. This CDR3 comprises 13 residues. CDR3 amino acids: CSVLRGGTDTQYF. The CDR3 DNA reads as TGCAGCGTTCTGCGGGGGGGGACAGATACGCAGTATTTT.

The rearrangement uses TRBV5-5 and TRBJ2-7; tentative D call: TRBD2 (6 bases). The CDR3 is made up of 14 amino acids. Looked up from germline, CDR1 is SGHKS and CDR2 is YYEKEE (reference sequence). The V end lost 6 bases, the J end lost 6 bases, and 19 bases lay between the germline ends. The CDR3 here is CASTGWGNGGEQYF. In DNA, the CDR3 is TGTGCCAGCACCGGGTGGGGGAACGGGGGCGAGCAGTACTTC.

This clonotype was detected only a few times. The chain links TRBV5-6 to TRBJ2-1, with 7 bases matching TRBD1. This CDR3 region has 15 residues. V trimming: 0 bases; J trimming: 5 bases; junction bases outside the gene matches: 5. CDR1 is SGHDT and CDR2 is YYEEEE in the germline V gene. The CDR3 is CASSLAAQGDNEQFF. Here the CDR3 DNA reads TGTGCCAGCAGCTTGGCGGCCCAGGGGGACAATGAGCAGTTCTTC.

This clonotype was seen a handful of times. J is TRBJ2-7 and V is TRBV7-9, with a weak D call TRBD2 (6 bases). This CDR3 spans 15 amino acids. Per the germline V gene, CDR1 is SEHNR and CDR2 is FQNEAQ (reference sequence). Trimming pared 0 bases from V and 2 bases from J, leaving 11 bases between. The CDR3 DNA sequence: TGTGCCAGCAGCTTAGCCGGGGGTGACACCTACGAGCAGTACTTC. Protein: CASSLAGGDTYEQYF.

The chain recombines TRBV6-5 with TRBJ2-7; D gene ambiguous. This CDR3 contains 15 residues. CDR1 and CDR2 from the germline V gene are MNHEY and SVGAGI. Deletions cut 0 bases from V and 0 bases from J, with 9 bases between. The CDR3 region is CASSYSSSPSYEQYF. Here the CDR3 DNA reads TGTGCCAGCAGTTACTCGTCCTCGCCCTCCTACGAGCAGTACTTC.